This paragraph reports one T cell receptor (beta chain). These data are taken from a study of blood T cell repertoires in COVID-19. About the research overall: In each case, the material was cDNA or gDNA derived from T cells, B-cell-depleted T cells, or PBMCs.

How the authors handled the data: From reference gene primer amplification, estimates of nucleated cell counts were derived. Here immunoSEQ multiplex PCR was the method, and the copy in TCRdb shows in-frame clones only, minus some. Clonal size and the V and J genes are those of that table, whereas D and trimming came from the DNA. Of 500,000 or so clones in the sample, roughly 87% were seen once. Per germline, CDR1 SGDLS and CDR2 YYNGEE. The CDR3 is made up of 15 amino acids. The ends lost 4 bases at V and 2 bases at J; junction bases unmatched: 5. Those who participated ranged in age from roughly 18 to 89 years and resided in roughly 26 US areas. Cohorts were determined from participant-reported clinical history.

The gene calls are TRBV9 and TRBJ1-2; 10 bases map to TRBD1. Source material: PBMCs or T cells enriched from blood (not recorded which). The source of this sequence is a young woman who had recovered from COVID-19. The CDR3 sequence: CASSTRQGANYGYTF. CDR3 sequence (DNA): TGTGCCAGCAGCACCCGACAGGGGGCCAACTATGGCTACACCTTC. The complete variable domain, with remaining parts taken from reference TRBV9 and TRBJ1-2, reads DSGVTQTPKHLITATGQRVTLRCSPRSGDLSVYWYQQSLDQGLQFLIQYYNGEERAKGNILERFSAQQFPDLHSELNLSSLELGDSALYFCASSTRQGANYGYTFGSGTRLTVV.